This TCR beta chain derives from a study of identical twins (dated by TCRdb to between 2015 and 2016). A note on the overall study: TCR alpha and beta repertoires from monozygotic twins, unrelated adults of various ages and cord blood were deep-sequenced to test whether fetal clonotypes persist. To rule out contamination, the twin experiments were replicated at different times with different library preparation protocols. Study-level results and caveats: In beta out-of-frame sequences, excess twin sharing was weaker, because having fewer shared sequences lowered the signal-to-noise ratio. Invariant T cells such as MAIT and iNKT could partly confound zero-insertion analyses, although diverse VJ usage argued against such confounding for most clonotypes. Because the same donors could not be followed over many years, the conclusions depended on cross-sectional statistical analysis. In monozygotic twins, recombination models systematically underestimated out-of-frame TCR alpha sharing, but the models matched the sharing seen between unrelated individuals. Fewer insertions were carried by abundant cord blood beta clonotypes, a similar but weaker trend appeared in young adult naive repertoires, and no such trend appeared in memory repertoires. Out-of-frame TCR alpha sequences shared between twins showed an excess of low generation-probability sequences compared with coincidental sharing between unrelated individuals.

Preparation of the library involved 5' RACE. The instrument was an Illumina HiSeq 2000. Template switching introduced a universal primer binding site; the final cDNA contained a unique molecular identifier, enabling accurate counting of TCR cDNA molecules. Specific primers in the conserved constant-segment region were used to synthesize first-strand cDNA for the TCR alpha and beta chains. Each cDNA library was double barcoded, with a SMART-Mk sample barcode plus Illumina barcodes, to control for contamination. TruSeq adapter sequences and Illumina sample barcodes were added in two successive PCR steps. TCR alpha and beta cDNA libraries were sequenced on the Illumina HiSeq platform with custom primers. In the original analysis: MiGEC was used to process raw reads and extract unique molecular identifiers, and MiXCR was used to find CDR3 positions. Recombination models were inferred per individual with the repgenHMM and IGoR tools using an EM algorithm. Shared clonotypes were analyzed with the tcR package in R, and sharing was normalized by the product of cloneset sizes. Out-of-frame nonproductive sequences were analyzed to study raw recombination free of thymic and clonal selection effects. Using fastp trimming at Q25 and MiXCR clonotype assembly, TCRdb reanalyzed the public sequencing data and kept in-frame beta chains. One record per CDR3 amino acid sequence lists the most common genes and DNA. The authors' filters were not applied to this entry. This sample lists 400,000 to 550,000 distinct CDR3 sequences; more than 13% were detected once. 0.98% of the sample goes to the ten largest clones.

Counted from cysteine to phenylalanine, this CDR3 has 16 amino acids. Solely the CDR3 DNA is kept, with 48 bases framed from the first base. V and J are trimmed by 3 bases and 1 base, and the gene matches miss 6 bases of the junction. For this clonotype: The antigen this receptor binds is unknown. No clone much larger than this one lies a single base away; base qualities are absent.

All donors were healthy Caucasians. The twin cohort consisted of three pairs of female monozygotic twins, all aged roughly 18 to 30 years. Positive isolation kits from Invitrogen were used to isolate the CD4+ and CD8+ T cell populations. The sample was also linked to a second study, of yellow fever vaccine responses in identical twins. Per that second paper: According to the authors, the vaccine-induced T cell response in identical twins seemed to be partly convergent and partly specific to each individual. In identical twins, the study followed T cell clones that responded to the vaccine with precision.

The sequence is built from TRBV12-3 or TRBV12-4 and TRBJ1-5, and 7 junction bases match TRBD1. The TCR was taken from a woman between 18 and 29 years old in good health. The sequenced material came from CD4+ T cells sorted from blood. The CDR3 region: CASSFIQGVSNQPQHF. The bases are TGTGCCAGCAGTTTTATCCAGGGGGTGAGCAATCAGCCCCAGCATTTT.